This T cell receptor (beta chain) was captured by sequencing in a study of somatic mutations in cytotoxic T cells in rheumatoid arthritis. Clones were sequenced by immunoSEQ multiplex PCR, and TCRdb holds only the in-frame ones, with some missing. The sample includes about 11,000 clones, around 75% of them seen just once. Sequenced input: CD8+ T cells sorted from blood. This clonotype was sampled from a man aged 55 to 69 in good health.

The CDR3 DNA sequence: TGTGCCAGCAGTTACTCGGGGACAGGGGCCCGCGAGCAGTACTTC. It is translated as CASSYSGTGAREQYF. The chain couples TRBV6-6 to TRBJ2-7; TRBD1 matches 10 bases. Looked up from germline, CDR1 is MNHNY and CDR2 is SVGAGI (reference sequence). The CDR3 consists of 15 residues. J gave up 6 bases and V 0 bases, and 5 bases lay outside the gene matches.